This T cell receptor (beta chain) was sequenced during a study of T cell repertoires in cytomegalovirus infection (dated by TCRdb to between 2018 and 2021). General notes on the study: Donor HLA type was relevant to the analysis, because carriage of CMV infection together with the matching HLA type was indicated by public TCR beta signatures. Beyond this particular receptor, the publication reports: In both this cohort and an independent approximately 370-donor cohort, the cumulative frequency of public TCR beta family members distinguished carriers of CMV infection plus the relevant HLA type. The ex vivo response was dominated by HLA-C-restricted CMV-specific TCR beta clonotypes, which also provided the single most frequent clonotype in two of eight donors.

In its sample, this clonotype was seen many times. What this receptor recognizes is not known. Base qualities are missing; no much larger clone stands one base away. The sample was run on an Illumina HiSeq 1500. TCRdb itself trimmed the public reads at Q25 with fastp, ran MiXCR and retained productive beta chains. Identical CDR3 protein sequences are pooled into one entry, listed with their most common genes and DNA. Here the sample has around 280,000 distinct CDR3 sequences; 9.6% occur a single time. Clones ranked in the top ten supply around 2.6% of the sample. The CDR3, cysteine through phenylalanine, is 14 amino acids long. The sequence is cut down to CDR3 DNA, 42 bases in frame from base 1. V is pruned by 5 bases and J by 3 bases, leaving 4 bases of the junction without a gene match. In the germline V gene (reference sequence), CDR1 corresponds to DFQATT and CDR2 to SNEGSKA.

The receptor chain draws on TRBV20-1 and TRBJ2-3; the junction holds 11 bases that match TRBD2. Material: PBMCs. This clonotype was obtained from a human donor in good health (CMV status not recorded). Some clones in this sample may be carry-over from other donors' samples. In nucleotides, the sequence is TGCAGTGCTGGTAGCGGGGGGGAGACAGATACGCAGTATTTT. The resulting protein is CSAGSGGETDTQYF.